This T cell receptor beta chain appears in the sequencing data of a study of vaccination effects on CD4 cells after COVID-19 (dated by TCRdb to the early 2020s). Some background on the complete study: Post-vaccine samples across the study were collected a median of 72 days after the second dose, with a range of 14 to 241. Cultures from other donors in the study were sequenced with the Oncomine TCR Beta short-read assay on an Illumina iSeq 100. SARS-CoV-2 spike-specific CD4+ TCR repertoires were compared before and after mRNA vaccination in COVID-19 convalescent patients and in infection-naive vaccine recipients. Altogether, around ten COVID-19 convalescent patients and a handful of SARS-CoV-2-naive healthy vaccine recipients made up the full study.

Results and caveats for the whole study, not just this receptor: Among healthy vaccine recipients, nearly all vaccine-induced clones were SARS-CoV-2 mono-reactive, and only 1 of 255 was cross-reactive with common cold coronaviruses. Clones induced by infection and clones induced by vaccination both contracted markedly at late timepoints after vaccination, which fits with T cell responses waning over time. Limitations of the study were the small number of convalescent patients and the absence of early post-infection timepoints.

The library was obtained by the immunoSEQ multiplex PCR assay. TCR beta CDR3 sequencing was performed on DNA from the cultured, isolated CD4+ T cells. In the original analysis: Non-productive TCR sequences were discarded, and reads were trimmed to the CDR3 region, with only CDR3s of 7 or more amino acids retained. Antigen-specific clonotypes were identified with the MANAFEST web app by comparing expansion in peptide wells against reference cultures. For clones to be considered positive, expansion at FDR<0.05 versus reference and all other wells, an odds ratio above 5, and a frequency above 0.1% in two replicate wells were required. A clonotype was called cross-reactive if it was significantly expanded both in SARS-CoV-2 spike wells and in at least one common cold coronavirus spike condition. Levenshtein distance calculated with the stringdist R package was used to assess CDR3 similarity, and unrooted trees were constructed with ape in R 3.6.1. Sourced from immuneACCESS, this table was stored by TCRdb with only in-frame sequences that have V and J called. A share of the clones is absent; for the studies checked, an unresolved V gene accounts for under half, and the remainder has no known explanation. The DNA gave D and trimming, while V, J and clone size come from that table. This sample gives tens of thousands of clones in total; roughly 78% of them show up just once. Approximately 1.4% of the sample is taken by the ten largest.

To identify antigen-specific CD4+ T cell clonotypes by their expansion, the ViraFEST assay first stimulated PBMC with viral peptide pools and then applied TCR sequencing. After about 10 days of culture, CD4+ T cells were isolated with the EasySep CD4+ T cell isolation kit. Each participant received two doses of an mRNA SARS-CoV-2 vaccine, either BNT162b2 or mRNA-1273. Healthy vaccine recipients had no prior SARS-CoV-2 infection, confirmed by negative nucleocapsid antibodies before and after vaccination. Two million PBMC per well were cultured in IMDM with around 5% human AB serum, roughly 11 IU/ml IL-2 and gentamicin, plus 10 ug/ml peptides. On days 3 and 7, half of the culture medium was replaced with fresh IL-2-containing medium. Each peptide stimulation condition was cultured in triplicate wells unless otherwise noted. Using Ficoll-Paque Plus gradient centrifugation, PBMC were separated from whole blood and then either used fresh or cryopreserved at -140C. The overlapping peptide pools covered the spike proteins of SARS-CoV-2 as well as those of the common cold coronaviruses HCoV-NL63, HCoV-OC43 and HCoV-229E. The QIAamp micro DNA kit was used to extract genomic DNA from the cultured CD4+ T cells.

Worth noting for this clone: The antigen it recognizes is unknown. It has no much larger one-base neighbor in the sample; base qualities were not kept.

The CDR3, from cysteine to phenylalanine, totals 14 residues. Of all the DNA, just the CDR3 is kept, 42 bases in frame from base 1. V drops 5 bases and J drops 0 bases, leaving 10 bases in between. For CDR1 and CDR2, the germline V gene (reference sequence) lists LNHDA and SQIVND. This receptor chain uses TRBV19 and TRBJ1-2; 6 matching bases give a weak D call of TRBD1. The clonotype originates from a human donor who received a COVID-19 vaccine. Some clones in this sample may be carry-over from other donors' samples. This material consisted of CD4+ T cells from PBMCs cultured with HCoV-NL63 spike peptides, taken after COVID-19 vaccination. The sample's cell subset or site, from its label and the paper: HCoV-NL63 spike overlapping peptide pool stimulation. Read as DNA, the sequence is TGTGCCAGTAGTGGGACACCCACTAACTATGGCTACACCTTC. Its translation reads: CASSGTPTNYGYTF.